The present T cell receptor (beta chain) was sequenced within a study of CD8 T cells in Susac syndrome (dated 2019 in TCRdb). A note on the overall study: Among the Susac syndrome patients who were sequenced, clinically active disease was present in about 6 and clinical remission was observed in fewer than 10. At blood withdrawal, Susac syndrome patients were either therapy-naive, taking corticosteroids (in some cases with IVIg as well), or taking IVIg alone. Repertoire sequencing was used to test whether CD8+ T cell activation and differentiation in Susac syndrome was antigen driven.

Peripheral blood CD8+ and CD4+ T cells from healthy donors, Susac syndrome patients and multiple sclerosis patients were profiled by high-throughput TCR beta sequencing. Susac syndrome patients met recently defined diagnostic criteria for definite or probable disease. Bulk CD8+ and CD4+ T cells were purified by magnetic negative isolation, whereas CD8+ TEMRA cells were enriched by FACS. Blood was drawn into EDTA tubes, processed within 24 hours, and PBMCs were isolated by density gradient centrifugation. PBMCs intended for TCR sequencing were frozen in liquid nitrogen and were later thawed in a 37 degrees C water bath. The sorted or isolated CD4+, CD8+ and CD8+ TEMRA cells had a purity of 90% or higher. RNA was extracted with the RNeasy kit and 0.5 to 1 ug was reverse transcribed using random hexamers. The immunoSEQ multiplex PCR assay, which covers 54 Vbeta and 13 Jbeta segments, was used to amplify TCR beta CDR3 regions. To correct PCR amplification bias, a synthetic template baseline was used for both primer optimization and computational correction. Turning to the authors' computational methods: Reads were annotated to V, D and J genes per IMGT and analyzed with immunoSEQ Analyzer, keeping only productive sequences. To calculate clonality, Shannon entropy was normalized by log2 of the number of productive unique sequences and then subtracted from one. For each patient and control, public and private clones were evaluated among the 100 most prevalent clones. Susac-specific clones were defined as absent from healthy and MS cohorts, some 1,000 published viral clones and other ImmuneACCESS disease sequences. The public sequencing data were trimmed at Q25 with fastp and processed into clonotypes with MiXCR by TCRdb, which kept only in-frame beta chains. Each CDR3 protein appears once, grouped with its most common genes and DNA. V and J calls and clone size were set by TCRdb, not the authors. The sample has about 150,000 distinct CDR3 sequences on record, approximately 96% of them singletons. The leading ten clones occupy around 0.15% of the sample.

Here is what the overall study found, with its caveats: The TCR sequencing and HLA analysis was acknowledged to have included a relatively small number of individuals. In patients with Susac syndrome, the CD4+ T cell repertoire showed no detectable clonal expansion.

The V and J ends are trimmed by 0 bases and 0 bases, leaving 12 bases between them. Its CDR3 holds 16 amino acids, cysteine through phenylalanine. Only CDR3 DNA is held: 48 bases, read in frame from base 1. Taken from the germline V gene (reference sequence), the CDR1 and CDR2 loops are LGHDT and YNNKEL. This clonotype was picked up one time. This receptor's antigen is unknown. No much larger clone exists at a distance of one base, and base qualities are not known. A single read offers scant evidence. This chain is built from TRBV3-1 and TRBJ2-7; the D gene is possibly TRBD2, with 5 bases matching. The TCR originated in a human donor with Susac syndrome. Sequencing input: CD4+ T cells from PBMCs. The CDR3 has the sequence CASSQDLPGLSYEQYF. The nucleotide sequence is TGTGCCAGCAGCCAAGATTTGCCAGGACTCTCCTACGAGCAGTACTTC.